These 14 T cell receptor beta chains were sequenced from one sample in a study of OX40 agonist ivuxolimab in advanced cancers. Here immunoSEQ multiplex PCR was the method, and the copy in TCRdb shows in-frame clones only, minus some. The sample gives fewer than 85,000 clones, over 70% of which show up once; roughly 7% is in the top ten. The sequencing used CD4+ or CD8+ T cells sorted from blood, collected in a trial of the OX40 agonist ivuxolimab. These receptors were taken from an adult with an advanced solid tumor such as melanoma, head and neck, liver or kidney cancer.

This chain uses TRBV30 with TRBJ2-3; no definite D call. The V gene lost 0 bases and the J gene lost 6 bases, with 4 bases spanning the gap. CDR1 and CDR2 from the germline V gene are GTSNPN and SVGIG (reference sequence). This CDR3 has 11 amino acids. The CDR3: CAWSVTDTQYF. The DNA for the CDR3 is TGTGCCTGGAGTGTAACCGATACGCAGTATTTT.

This chain links TRBV10-3 with TRBJ2-5; 7 bases match TRBD1. In germline, CDR1 is ENHRY, CDR2 SYGVKD. The CDR3 is made up of 14 amino acids. Trimming took 5 bases from V and 2 from J; bases not matched to a gene: 5. The CDR3 loop is CAISKTGRQETQYF. CDR3 DNA: TGTGCCATCAGTAAGACAGGGCGGCAAGAGACCCAGTACTTC.

V is TRBV7-2 and J is TRBJ1-1, with no clear D. The germline gives CDR1 SGHTA, CDR2 FQGNSA. V gave up 3 bases and J gave up 1 base, with 0 bases separating them. The CDR3 has 11 amino acids. In DNA, the CDR3 is TGTGCCAGCAGCTTGAACACTGAAGCTTTCTTT. Protein product: CASSLNTEAFF.

The rearrangement links TRBV7-6 to TRBJ2-5, with 7 bases lining up with TRBD1. Trimming cost V 5 bases and J 2 bases; bases outside gene matches: 11. CDR3 length: 16 amino acids. CDR1 is SGHVS, CDR2 FNYEAQ, per germline. Here the CDR3 reads CASSRTDRVLQETQYF. CDR3 nucleotides: TGTGCCAGCAGCCGTACCGACAGGGTTTTGCAAGAGACCCAGTACTTC.

This clone occurred a few times. The genes are TRBV5-1 and TRBJ1-6, with TRBD1 identical over 7 bases. The CDR3 contains 14 residues. The germline CDR1 and CDR2 sequences are SGHRS and YFSETQ. Trimming at V came to 1 base and at J to 9 bases, leaving 4 bases not matched to a gene. The CDR3 loop is CASSLTGVGSPLHF. In DNA form, the CDR3 reads TGCGCCAGCAGCTTGACAGGGGTCGGTTCACCCCTCCACTTT.

V gene TRBV7-3 combines with J gene TRBJ1-2; D ambiguous. The CDR3 loop spans 13 amino acids. Germline lookup yields CDR1 SGHTA and CDR2 FQGTGA. Trimming stripped 5 bases from V and 4 bases from J, with 11 bases between. This chain's CDR3 is CASSPNFGYGYTF. In DNA, the CDR3 is TGTGCCAGCAGCCCAAATTTCGGCTATGGCTACACCTTC.

This clone was seen a handful of times. The chain has TRBV10-3 and TRBJ2-7; tentatively, D is TRBD2 (6 bases). This CDR3 is built from 14 residues. Germline V CDR1 and CDR2: ENHRY, SYGVKD. Trimming pared 4 bases from V and 3 bases from J, leaving 13 bases between. The CDR3, as DNA: TGTGCCATCAGTGGTCGGCGGGAAATCTACGAGCAGTACTTC. As protein: CAISGRREIYEQYF.

J is TRBJ2-3 and V is TRBV5-1, with 7 bases lining up with TRBD2. The V gene's germline CDR1 is SGHRS and CDR2 YFSETQ. J lost 6 bases, V lost 5 bases, and 6 bases had no gene match. The CDR3 is made up of 13 amino acids. The CDR3 protein is CASSREAGDTQYF. The CDR3 region has the DNA TGCGCCAGCAGTCGGGAGGCCGGGGATACGCAGTATTTT.

The V call is TRBV7-9, the J call TRBJ1-1, with 7 positions matching TRBD1. V shed 3 bases and J 4 bases; nucleotides not matched to a gene: 5. The CDR3 is 14 residues long. Germline CDR1 SEHNR, CDR2 FQNEAQ (reference sequence). Written as DNA, the CDR3 is TGTGCCAGCAGCTTCGACAGGGAAGGCACTGAAGCTTTCTTT. This sequence encodes CASSFDREGTEAFF.

V is TRBV7-9 and J is TRBJ2-6; 7 positions match TRBD1. The CDR3 spans 13 residues. CDR1 is SEHNR, CDR2 FQNEAQ, per germline (reference sequence). The V gene end was trimmed by 5 bases and the J gene end by 19 bases; junction bases not matched to a gene: 14. This CDR3 is CASSPGKGQTKTF. In nucleotides, the CDR3 is TGTGCCAGCAGCCCCGGGAAGGGACAGACTAAAACTTTC.

The rearrangement joins TRBV7-2 to TRBJ2-3; D may be TRBD2 (7 bases). Per the germline V gene, CDR1 is SGHTA and CDR2 is FQGNSA. V was trimmed by 3 bases and J by 14 bases, leaving 24 bases between them. CDR3 length: 15 residues. This chain's CDR3 is CASSFQPSEGGVRYF. The CDR3 DNA is TGTGCCAGCAGCTTCCAACCCTCTGAGGGGGGGGTCAGGTATTTT.

V gene TRBV5-4 combines with J gene TRBJ1-3; 7 bases map to TRBD1. CDR1 is SGHNT and CDR2 is YYREEE in the germline V gene (reference sequence). V lost 2 bases to trimming and J lost 12 bases; unmatched junction nucleotides: 8. This CDR3 contains 13 residues. CDR3 in amino acids: CASSFAHGTVIYF. In DNA, the CDR3 is TGTGCCAGCAGCTTCGCACACGGGACAGTCATATATTTT.

This chain uses TRBV5-1 with TRBJ1-1; maybe TRBD1 (5 bases). Germline CDR1 is SGHRS and CDR2 is YFSETQ. This CDR3 contains 16 residues. The V end was cut by 3 bases, the J end by 5 bases, with 20 bases between. CDR3 bases: TGCGCCAGCAGCTCCGGGGATGCAGCAGGGAGGACTGAAGCTTTCTTT. Encoded protein: CASSSGDAAGRTEAFF.

This clone was recorded a few times. The same CDR3 also results from other DNA sequences found in this sample. The chain links TRBV19 to TRBJ2-7; no clear D gene. CDR1 and CDR2 from the germline V gene are LNHDA and SQIVND (reference sequence). V was clipped by 6 bases and J by 6 bases, with 12 bases between them. This CDR3 spans 12 amino acids. Written as DNA, the CDR3 is TGTGCCAGTAGCATCCCAGGTGGCGAGCAGTACTTC. Its translation is CASSIPGGEQYF.